The T cell receptor (beta chain) under discussion was sequenced for a study of immune cell composition in non-small cell lung cancer. Study outcomes and limitations: Dominant in vivo tumour-associated clones were not shown to share tumour-reactive sequences.

This clone is a singleton in its sample. Its antigen is unidentified. Method: immunoSEQ multiplex PCR; TCRdb's copy keeps in-frame clones and lacks some. The data show around 2,500 clones, roughly 79% seen once. CDR1 and CDR2 (germline): SGHDN, FVKESK. Trimming cost V 4 bases and J 9 bases, with 13 bases left between them. The CDR3 is 12 amino acids. V is TRBV14 and J is TRBJ2-7, with D unclear. The receptor was isolated from a human donor with non-small cell lung cancer. The source material was lung tumor tissue. Written as DNA, the CDR3 is TGTGCCAGCAGCCCCCCCTCGAGATTGCAGTACTTC. Protein: CASSPPSRLQYF.